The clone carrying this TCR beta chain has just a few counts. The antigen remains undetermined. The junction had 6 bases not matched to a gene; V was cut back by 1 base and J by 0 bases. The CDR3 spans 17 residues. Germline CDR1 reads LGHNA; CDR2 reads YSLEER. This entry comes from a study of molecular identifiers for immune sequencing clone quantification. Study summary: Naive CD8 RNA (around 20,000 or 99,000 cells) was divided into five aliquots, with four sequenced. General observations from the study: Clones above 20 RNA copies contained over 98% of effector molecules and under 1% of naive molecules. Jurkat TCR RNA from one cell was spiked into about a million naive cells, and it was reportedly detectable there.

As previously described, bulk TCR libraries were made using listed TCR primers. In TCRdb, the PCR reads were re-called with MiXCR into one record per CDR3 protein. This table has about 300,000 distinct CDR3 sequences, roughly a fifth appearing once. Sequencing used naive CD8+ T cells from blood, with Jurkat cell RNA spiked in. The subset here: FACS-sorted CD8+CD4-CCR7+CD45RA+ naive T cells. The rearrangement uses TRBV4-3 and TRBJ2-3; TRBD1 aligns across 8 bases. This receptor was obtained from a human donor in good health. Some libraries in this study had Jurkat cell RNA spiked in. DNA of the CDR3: TGCGCCAGCAGCCAAGCCCGGACAGGGCAGAGCACAGATACGCAGTATTTT. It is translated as CASSQARTGQSTDTQYF.